This is a list of T cell receptor beta chains from one sample in a study of early T cells in non-severe SARS-CoV-2 infection. TCRdb re-derived calls from the 5' RACE reads in MiXCR, one entry per CDR3 protein. The sample has tens of thousands of distinct CDR3 sequences; 5.5% to 6.5% are singletons. What was sequenced was whole blood. These receptors were collected from an adult who was a healthcare worker with PCR-confirmed SARS-CoV-2 infection or an uninfected control (not recorded which). The CDR3 runs from the conserved cysteine through the conserved F or W. The order of the fields is clone size, V gene, D gene, J gene, CDR3 DNA, CDR3 protein. The D gene is left open where the match is weak. For some rows the clone size is stated as once, few or many, or as a class when expanded; others skip it.

>many|TRBV6-2/TRBV6-3|-|TRBJ2-6
TGTGCCAGCAGTTACTTCAACTCTGGGGCCAACGTCCTGACTTTC
CASSYFNSGANVLTF
>many|TRBV12-3/TRBV12-4|-|TRBJ1-2
TGTGCCAGCAGTTTACCCCCGCTTTCTTTTCGTTGGGACTTAGACTATGGCTACACCTTC
CASSLPPLSFRWDLDYGYTF
>many|TRBV7-2|TRBD2|TRBJ2-1
TGTGCCAGCAGCTCAACCGGGACTAGCAATGAGCAGTTCTTC
CASSSTGTSNEQFF
>many|TRBV21-1|-|TRBJ2-3
TGTGCCAGTCCGGATACGCAGTATTTT
CASPDTQYF
>many|TRBV30|-|TRBJ2-1
TGTGCATGGAGGGGGGACAGACTATACAATGAGCAGTTCTTC
CAWRGDRLYNEQFF
>many|TRBV27|TRBD1|TRBJ2-7
TGTGCCAGCAGTTTATTGGGACAGGTGGACGAGCAGTACTTC
CASSLLGQVDEQYF
>-|TRBV4-1|-|TRBJ1-5
TGCGCCAGCAGCCAAGATCTTGGCAGAGGGGATCAGCCCCAGCATTTT
CASSQDLGRGDQPQHF
>-|TRBV19|-|TRBJ2-3
TGTGCCAGTAGTATGGGGATCACAGATACGCAGTATTTT
CASSMGITDTQYF
>many|TRBV5-1|-|TRBJ2-4
TGCGCCAGCAGCCCTCAGGGGACGCAAAACATTCAGTACTTC
CASSPQGTQNIQYF
>many|TRBV29-1|-|TRBJ2-3
TGCAGCGTTGTTCTGGGGCAGCCCGGCACAGATACGCAGTATTTT
CSVVLGQPGTDTQYF
>few|TRBV2|-|TRBJ1-3
TGTGCCAGCAGCCCACCCGCTGGCTCTGGAAACACCATATATTTT
CASSPPAGSGNTIYF
>many|TRBV10-1|TRBD1|TRBJ1-1
TGCGCCAGCAGTCCACTACAGGGGGCGACGGCTTTCTTT
CASSPLQGATAFF
>many|TRBV12-3/TRBV12-4|-|TRBJ2-1
TGTGCCAGCAGTTTAGAGGGTGTTATGTACAATGAGCAGTTCTTC
CASSLEGVMYNEQFF
>many|TRBV29-1|-|TRBJ1-2
TGCAGTGTGTACAGAGAGTACGATGGCTACACCTTC
CSVYREYDGYTF
>many|TRBV18|-|TRBJ2-5
TGTGCCAGCTCACCGGGGAGCGGAGAGACCCAGTACTTC
CASSPGSGETQYF
>many|TRBV21-1|-|TRBJ1-2
TGTGCCAGCGGTGTTTGTATAGCGCGAGAGCGGAGCACCTTC
CASGVCIARERSTF
>many|TRBV20-1|-|TRBJ2-1
TGCAGTGCCGCAGGTGTTGAGCAGTTCTTC
CSAAGVEQFF
>many|TRBV20-1|-|TRBJ1-5
TGCAGTGCTGGACGGGTGTGGCAGCCCCAGCATTTT
CSAGRVWQPQHF
>-|TRBV29-1|-|TRBJ2-3
TGCAGCGTTATGACAGGCACAGATACGCAGTATTTT
CSVMTGTDTQYF
>medium-sized|TRBV12-5|TRBD1|TRBJ2-5
TGTGCTAGTGGTTTGGGACAGGGGGAGACCCAGTACTTC
CASGLGQGETQYF
>many|TRBV20-1|-|TRBJ1-2
TGCAGTGCTAGAGAGAACAGCAGGGACGATGGCTACACCTTC
CSARENSRDDGYTF
>few|TRBV5-4|-|TRBJ2-5
TGTGCCAGCAGGGTTTCCGGATACCAAGAGACCCAGTACTTC
CASRVSGYQETQYF
>few|TRBV12-3/TRBV12-4|-|TRBJ1-4
TGTGCCAGCAGTTTCCACGGAACAACTAATGAAAAACTGTTTTTT
CASSFHGTTNEKLFF
>-|TRBV29-1|-|TRBJ2-5
TGCAGCGTCCTCGGTGACCCAACATCCGGGTCTCAAGAGACCCAGTACTTC
CSVLGDPTSGSQETQYF
>-|TRBV9|-|TRBJ2-7
TGTGCCAGCAGCGTAGCTGTAGGACAGTCCTACGAGCAGTACTTC
CASSVAVGQSYEQYF
>many|TRBV4-2|-|TRBJ1-5
TGTGCCAGCAGCCAGGCGGCAACCCAACGGCCCCAGCATTTT
CASSQAATQRPQHF
>-|TRBV7-8|TRBD2|TRBJ2-3
TGTGCCAGCAGGCCCCGACTAGCCCGAGCCAGCACAGATACGCAGTATTTT
CASRPRLARASTDTQYF
>few|TRBV7-2|-|TRBJ2-1
TGTGCCAGCAGCTTAGTTAGTCAGGGTTCCCGTGAGCAGTTCTTC
CASSLVSQGSREQFF